The following is a T cell receptor beta chain sequence with its context. These data come from a study of CD8+CD57+ T cells in acquired aplastic anemia. The CDR3 totals 16 residues. Germline CDR1 reads ENHRY; CDR2 reads SYGVKD. Trimming took 9 bases from V and 4 from J, leaving 23 bases between them. In patients chosen for sequencing, flow cytometry had shown CD8+CD57+ cell expansion. Blood came from patients not yet given any therapy. Investigators profiled TCR beta VDJ and CDR3 from genomic DNA template. TCRdb re-called the reads with MiXCR, one entry per CDR3 protein. The table lists 210,000 or so distinct CDR3 sequences, around 49% of them singletons.

This receptor was taken from a human donor with aplastic anemia. The chain recombines TRBV10-3 with TRBJ2-3; D perhaps matches TRBD2 (6 bases). The specimen was sorted CD4+, CD8+, or CD8+CD57+ T cells (not recorded which) from PBMCs. CDR3 coding DNA: TGTGCCATATCCGACATCGGGGGTGCCTTATCAGATACGCAGTATTTT. Its translation: CAISDIGGALSDTQYF.